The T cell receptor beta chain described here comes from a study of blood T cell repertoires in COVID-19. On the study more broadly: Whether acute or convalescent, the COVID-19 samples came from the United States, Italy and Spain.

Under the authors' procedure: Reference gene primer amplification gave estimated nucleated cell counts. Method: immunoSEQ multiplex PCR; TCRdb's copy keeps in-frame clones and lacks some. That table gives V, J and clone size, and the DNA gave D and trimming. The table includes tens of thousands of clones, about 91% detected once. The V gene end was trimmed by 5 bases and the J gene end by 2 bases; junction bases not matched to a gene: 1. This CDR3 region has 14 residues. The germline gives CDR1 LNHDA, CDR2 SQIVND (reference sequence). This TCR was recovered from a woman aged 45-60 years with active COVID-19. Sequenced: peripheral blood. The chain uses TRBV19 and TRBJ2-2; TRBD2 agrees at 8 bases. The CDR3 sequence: CASSLAGNTGELFF. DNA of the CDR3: TGTGCCAGTAGTTTAGCGGGAAACACCGGGGAGCTGTTTTTT. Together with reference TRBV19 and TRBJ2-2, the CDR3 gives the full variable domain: DGGITQSPKYLFRKEGQNVTLSCEQNLNHDAMYWYRQDPGQGLRLIYYSQIVNDFQKGDIAEGYSVSREKKESFPLTVTSAQKNPTAFYLCASSLAGNTGELFFGEGSRLTVL.